Listed below are T cell receptor beta chains from one sample, sequenced in a study of shared clonotypes between healthy human individuals. Assay: immunoSEQ multiplex PCR; the TCRdb copy retains only in-frame clones and omits some. The sample records around 480,000 clones, 75% to 80% being singletons. Specimen: PBMCs. These receptors originate from a woman aged 40 to 49 in good health. Some clones in this sample may be carry-over from other donors' samples. The CDR3 runs from the conserved cysteine through the conserved F or W. Each record gives: D gene, J gene, V gene, clone size, CDR3 DNA, CDR3 protein. A D gene is named only where the DNA matches it firmly. Clone size is shown for a subset of rows, as once, few, many or a class of expanded clone.

NA | TRBJ2-3 | TRBV2 | once | TGTGCCAGCAGTGGCACTAACACAGATACGCAGTATTTT | CASSGTNTDTQYF
NA | TRBJ2-6 | TRBV7-8 | NA | TGTGCCAGCAGCCCCAGGTGGGCCAACGTCCTGACTTTC | CASSPRWANVLTF
NA | TRBJ2-6 | TRBV5-1 | NA | TGCGCCAGCAGCTTACAGGGTTCTGGGGCCAACGTCCTGACTTTC | CASSLQGSGANVLTF
NA | TRBJ2-1 | TRBV7-3 | NA | TGTGCCAGCAGCTTAACGGTCGACAATGAGCAGTTCTTC | CASSLTVDNEQFF
TRBD1 | TRBJ1-4 | TRBV5-1 | NA | TGCGCCAGCAGCGCCAGGGACAGCGGGAAGGCGGAACTGTTTTTT | CASSARDSGKAELFF
TRBD2 | TRBJ2-7 | TRBV10-2 | NA | TGCGCCAGCACCCTAGCGGGAGGTTACTACGAGCAGTACTTC | CASTLAGGYYEQYF
NA | TRBJ1-2 | TRBV10-3 | NA | TGTGCCATCAGCGGCACTAACTATGGCTACACCTTC | CAISGTNYGYTF
NA | TRBJ2-5 | TRBV6-5 | NA | TGTGCCAGCAGAGCACAGGGTCCTCAAGAGACCCAGTACTTC | CASRAQGPQETQYF
NA | TRBJ1-5 | TRBV7-8 | NA | TGTGCCAGCAGCTTAGCGGGGGGACATAGCAATCAGCCCCAGCATTTT | CASSLAGGHSNQPQHF
NA | TRBJ1-2 | TRBV6-1 | NA | TGTGCCAGCAGTGACGGCAGGGTAGATGTCTATGGCTACACCTTC | CASSDGRVDVYGYTF
NA | TRBJ2-1 | TRBV6-5 | once | TGTGCCAGCATGTCCTACAATGAGCAGTTCTTC | CASMSYNEQFF
TRBD1 | TRBJ1-1 | TRBV5-1 | NA | TGCGCCAGCAGCTTGGTTCGGACAGGGGGCCGGAACACTGAAGCTTTCTTT | CASSLVRTGGRNTEAFF
NA | TRBJ2-2 | TRBV18 | NA | TGTGCCAGCTCACCACGACAGACCGGGGAGCTGTTTTTT | CASSPRQTGELFF
TRBD2 | TRBJ2-1 | TRBV7-8 | NA | TGTGCCAGCAGCTTAAGGCCTAGCGGGAGTGGTAGCCACAATGAGCAGTTCTTC | CASSLRPSGSGSHNEQFF
NA | TRBJ1-3 | TRBV6-5 | NA | TGTGCCAGCAGTTACTCGAGGTACCCTGGAAACACCATATATTTT | CASSYSRYPGNTIYF
NA | TRBJ2-7 | TRBV6-5 | NA | TGTGCCAGCAGTTACTCGTCGGCCTACTCCTACGAGCAGTACTTC | CASSYSSAYSYEQYF
NA | TRBJ1-4 | TRBV15 | few | TGTGCCACCAGCAGAGCCGGATCTAGTGAAAAACTGTTTTTT | CATSRAGSSEKLFF
TRBD1 | TRBJ2-7 | TRBV9 | NA | TGTGCCAGCAGCGTCTTCGGACAGGGGGACTACGAGCAGTACTTC | CASSVFGQGDYEQYF
TRBD1 | TRBJ2-2 | TRBV5-1 | NA | TGCGCCAGCACTCCCCCCGGGACAGGGAGCACCGGGGAGCTGTTTTTT | CASTPPGTGSTGELFF
TRBD1 | TRBJ2-3 | TRBV5-1 | NA | TGCGCCAGCAGCGGGTCGACAGGGGGGAGCCCAGATACGCAGTATTTT | CASSGSTGGSPDTQYF
NA | TRBJ1-2 | TRBV27 | NA | TGTGCCAGCAGTTACAACGTGCTATCTGGCTACACCTTC | CASSYNVLSGYTF
TRBD1 | TRBJ1-3 | TRBV7-9 | NA | TGTGCCAGCAGCAGGACAGGGTTTTCTGGAAACACCATATATTTT | CASSRTGFSGNTIYF
NA | TRBJ2-5 | TRBV7-3 | NA | TGTGCCAGCAGCGTACAGGGTGGTAAAGAGACCCAGTACTTC | CASSVQGGKETQYF
NA | TRBJ2-7 | TRBV28 | NA | TGTGCCAGCAGTTTACTACGGAACTCCTACGAGCAGTACTTC | CASSLLRNSYEQYF
NA | TRBJ2-1 | TRBV28 | NA | TGTGCCAGCGGACTGTACAATGAGCAGTTCTTC | CASGLYNEQFF
NA | TRBJ2-1 | TRBV6-1 | NA | TGTGCCAGCAGTGAGAGGACAACGAGTGAGCAGTTCTTC | CASSERTTSEQFF
NA | TRBJ1-1 | TRBV5-1 | few | TGCGCCAGCAGCTTGGTTTCCGGTGTCAACACCGAAGCTTTCTTT | CASSLVSGVNTEAFF
NA | TRBJ2-7 | TRBV6-5 | once | TGTGCCAGCAGTTACAGGGAGGACTACGAGCAGTACTTC | CASSYREDYEQYF
TRBD2 | TRBJ2-3 | TRBV5-1 | NA | TGCGCCAGCGCCGGACTAGCGGGTAACACAGATACGCAGTATTTT | CASAGLAGNTDTQYF
NA | TRBJ2-1 | TRBV29-1 | NA | TGCAGCGTTAAGGGTAGGTCCTACAATGAGCAGTTCTTC | CSVKGRSYNEQFF
TRBD1 | TRBJ2-7 | TRBV7-8 | NA | TGTGCCAGCAGCCTAGACAGGGCTTCCTACGAGCAGTACTTC | CASSLDRASYEQYF
TRBD2 | TRBJ2-2 | TRBV19 | NA | TGTGCCAGTAGTATAGGTCAACTAGCGGGAGTATATACCGGGGAGCTGTTTTTT | CASSIGQLAGVYTGELFF
TRBD2 | TRBJ2-1 | TRBV5-4 | few | TGTGCCAGCAGCTTGCCTAGCGGGAGAGCTTCCTACAATGAGCAGTTCTTC | CASSLPSGRASYNEQFF
NA | TRBJ1-2 | TRBV5-4 | NA | TGTGCCAGCAGCTTGGCCGGCAGGCAAGGTGGCTACACCTTC | CASSLAGRQGGYTF
TRBD2 | TRBJ2-5 | TRBV5-4 | NA | TGTGCCAGCAGCCCGGGACTAGCGGGGGTACAAGAGACCCAGTACTTC | CASSPGLAGVQETQYF
TRBD2 | TRBJ2-5 | TRBV7-8 | NA | TGTGCCAGCAGCACAATAGCGGGAGGAGAGACCCAGTACTTC | CASSTIAGGETQYF
NA | TRBJ1-1 | TRBV27 | few | TGTGCCAGCAGTTCCACTCCGGACAGGAACACTGAAGCTTTCTTT | CASSSTPDRNTEAFF
TRBD2 | TRBJ2-1 | TRBV30 | NA | TGTGCCTGGAGGACTAGCCTATCATACAATGAGCAGTTCTTC | CAWRTSLSYNEQFF
NA | TRBJ1-1 | TRBV4-3 | NA | TGCGCCAGCAGCCAAATATTCGGGGGGAGTGAAGCTTTCTTT | CASSQIFGGSEAFF
TRBD1 | TRBJ1-2 | TRBV28 | NA | TGTGCCAGCAGTTCAGGGGGCGCGGATGGCTACACCTTC | CASSSGGADGYTF
NA | TRBJ2-3 | TRBV10-2 | NA | TGCGCCAGCAGTGGGCTAGCCCGCCCAGATACGCAGTATTTT | CASSGLARPDTQYF
TRBD2 | TRBJ2-2 | TRBV7-2 | few | TGTGCCAGCAGCCCCGAGGGACTAGCTTCATCAACCGGGGAGCTGTTTTTT | CASSPEGLASSTGELFF